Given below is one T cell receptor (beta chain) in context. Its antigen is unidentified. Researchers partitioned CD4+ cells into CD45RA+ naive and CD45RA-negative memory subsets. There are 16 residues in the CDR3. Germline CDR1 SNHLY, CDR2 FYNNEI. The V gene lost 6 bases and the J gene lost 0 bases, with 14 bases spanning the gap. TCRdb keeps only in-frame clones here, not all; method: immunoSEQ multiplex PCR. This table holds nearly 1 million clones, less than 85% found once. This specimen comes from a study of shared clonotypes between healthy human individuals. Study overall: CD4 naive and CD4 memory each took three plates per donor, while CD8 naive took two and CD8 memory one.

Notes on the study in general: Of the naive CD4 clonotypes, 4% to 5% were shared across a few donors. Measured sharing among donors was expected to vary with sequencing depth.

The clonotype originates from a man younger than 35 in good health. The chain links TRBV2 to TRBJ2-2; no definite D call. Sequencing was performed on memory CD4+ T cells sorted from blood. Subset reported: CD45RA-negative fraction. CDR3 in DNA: TGTGCCAGCAGGTCTGGGCTCGGCGCGAACACCGGGGAGCTGTTTTTT. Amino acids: CASRSGLGANTGELFF.